This note documents a single T cell receptor beta chain sequence. Its antigen is undetermined. Trimming removed 5 bases from V and 3 bases from J, with 17 bases in between. CDR3 size: 15 residues. CDR1 is MNHEY and CDR2 is SMNVEV in the germline V gene (reference sequence). The protocol was immunoSEQ multiplex PCR, while the TCRdb copy is restricted to in-frame clones and leaves out a portion. The sample consists of more than 2 million clones, 80% to 95% of them appearing once. This sample is part of a study of shared clonotypes between healthy human individuals. Whole-study results and caveats: Sequencing depth was expected to affect clonotype sharing among donors.

Terminally differentiated effector memory CD45RA+ cells were excluded from the naive CD8 cells, which were CD45RO-negative and positively selected for CCR7. The chain employs TRBV27 and TRBJ2-7; the D call may be TRBD1 or TRBD2 (5 bases each). The sequenced sample was naive CD8+ T cells from PBMCs. The sequence was obtained from a man aged 18 to 30 in good health. Some clones in this sample may be carry-over from other donors' samples. CDR3 nucleotide sequence: TGTGCCAGCAGTCTCGGACAAGGGGACCTCTACGAGCAGTACTTC. Residues: CASSLGQGDLYEQYF.